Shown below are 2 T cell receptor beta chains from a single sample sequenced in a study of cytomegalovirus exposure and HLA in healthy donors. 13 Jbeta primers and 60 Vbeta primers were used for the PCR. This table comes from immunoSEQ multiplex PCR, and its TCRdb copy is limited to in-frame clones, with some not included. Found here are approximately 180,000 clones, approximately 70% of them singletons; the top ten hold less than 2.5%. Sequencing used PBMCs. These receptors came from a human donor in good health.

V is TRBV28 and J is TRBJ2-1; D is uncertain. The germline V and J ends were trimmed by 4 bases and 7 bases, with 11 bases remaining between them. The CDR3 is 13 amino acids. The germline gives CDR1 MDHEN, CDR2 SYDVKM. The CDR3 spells CASSSPATNEQFF. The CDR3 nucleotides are TGTGCCAGCAGTTCCCCCGCTACGAATGAGCAGTTCTTC.

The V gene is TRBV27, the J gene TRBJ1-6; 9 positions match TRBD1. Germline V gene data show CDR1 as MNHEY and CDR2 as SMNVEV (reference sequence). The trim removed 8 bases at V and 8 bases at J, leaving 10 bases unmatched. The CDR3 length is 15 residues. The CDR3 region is CASGKQGAGDSPLHF. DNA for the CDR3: TGTGCCAGCGGAAAACAGGGGGCTGGGGATTCACCCCTCCACTTT.